Shown below are 12 T cell receptor beta chains from a single sample sequenced in a study of type 1 regulatory T cells. TCRdb reanalysed the reads using MiXCR and keeps one entry per CDR3 protein. The data contain about 68,000 distinct CDR3 sequences, around 60% of them seen just once; the ten biggest clones take up less than 8.5%. Their target antigens are unknown. Sequenced input: cultured T cells, either the whole culture or a sorted T cell fraction (not recorded which). Subset meaning: Tr1-enriched cell product generated in vitro against host alloantigens. The receptor set was obtained from a human donor in good health.

This clonotype was observed a handful of times. The DNA of the CDR3 is TGTGCCAGCAGGTTCAGCAGGGGGGGTACTGAAGCTTTCTTT. Translation gives CASRFSRGGTEAFF. The rearrangement uses TRBV6-1 and TRBJ1-1, with 7 bases aligning to TRBD1. CDR3 length: 14 residues. Germline lookup yields CDR1 MNHNS and CDR2 SASEGT. The V gene end was trimmed by 6 bases and the J gene end by 5 bases; junction bases not matched to a gene: 9.

For the CDR3, the DNA is TGTGCCAGCAGCTCCTCAGCGGGCCTGAGCAATGAGCAGTTCTTC. Residues: CASSSSAGLSNEQFF. The chain uses TRBV7-3 and TRBJ2-1, with D perhaps matching TRBD2 (6 bases). V lost 4 bases to trimming and J lost 6 bases, with 16 bases between them. Per germline, CDR1 SGHTA and CDR2 FQGTGA. The length of the CDR3 is 15 residues.

This chain links TRBV9 with TRBJ1-2; D is uncertain. V was trimmed by 0 bases and J by 5 bases, leaving 5 bases between them. The CDR3 is made up of 12 amino acids. Germline V CDR1 and CDR2: SGDLS, YYNGEE. CDR3 in DNA: TGTGCCAGCAGCGTAGGGCCGTATGGCTACACCTTC. Translation: CASSVGPYGYTF. The entire variable domain, with the rest obtained from reference TRBV9 and TRBJ1-2, is as follows: DSGVTQTPKHLITATGQRVTLRCSPRSGDLSVYWYQQSLDQGLQFLIQYYNGEERAKGNILERFSAQQFPDLHSELNLSSLELGDSALYFCASSVGPYGYTFGSGTRLTVV.

This clonotype appeared once. The chain uses TRBV29-1 and TRBJ1-1; 10 bases are a match to TRBD1. Germline CDR1 and CDR2: SQVTM and ANQGSEA. The V and J ends lost 5 bases and 3 bases, in that order; junction bases with no gene match: 6. There are 14 residues in the CDR3. As DNA, the CDR3 is TGCAGCGTTCGGACAGGGGGTTTGGACACTGAAGCTTTCTTT. It specifies CSVRTGGLDTEAFF.

The count of this clonotype is one. The chain recombines TRBV11-2 with TRBJ2-1; 13 bases match TRBD2. The CDR3 contains 16 residues. V dropped 2 bases and J dropped 4; count of bases not matched to a gene: 2. The germline V gene encodes CDR1 SGHAT and CDR2 FQNNGV. The CDR3 loop is CASSLWTSGSYNEQFF. As DNA, the CDR3 is TGTGCCAGCAGCTTATGGACTAGCGGGAGTTACAATGAGCAGTTCTTC.

This clonotype has only a few counts. The chain is built from TRBV5-1 and TRBJ2-3; D is possibly TRBD2 (5 bases). This CDR3 has 14 amino acids. In germline, CDR1 is SGHRS, CDR2 YFSETQ. Trimming removed 1 base from V and 1 base from J, with 7 bases in between. The DNA of the CDR3 is TGCGCCAGCAGCTTGAGCGGACGCACAGATACGCAGTATTTT. Its translation is CASSLSGRTDTQYF.

The table lists this clonotype with a few counts. The V gene is TRBV19, the J gene TRBJ1-2; D may be TRBD1 (6 bases). The germline gives CDR1 LNHDA, CDR2 SQIVND (reference sequence). The CDR3 has 13 amino acids. Trimming took 7 bases from V and 6 from J, leaving 15 bases between them. The CDR3 spells CASMGTIGDGYTF. CDR3 in DNA: TGTGCCAGTATGGGGACAATTGGTGATGGCTACACCTTC. Based on the CDR3 plus reference TRBV19 and TRBJ1-2, the full variable domain is DGGITQSPKYLFRKEGQNVTLSCEQNLNHDAMYWYRQDPGQGLRLIYYSQIVNDFQKGDIAEGYSVSREKKESFPLTVTSAQKNPTAFYLCASMGTIGDGYTFGSGTRLTVV.

V usage is TRBV12-3 or TRBV12-4 and J usage is TRBJ1-2; 10 nucleotides match TRBD1. CDR3 size: 16 residues. V trimming: 6 bases; J trimming: 4 bases; junction bases outside the gene matches: 11. The CDR3, as DNA: TGTGCCAGCAGCCCTCAGACAGGGGGCGCCGGCTATGGCTACACCTTC. It specifies CASSPQTGGAGYGYTF.

The rearrangement uses TRBV2 and TRBJ2-3; no definite D call. The CDR3 sequence is 16 residues long. V was trimmed by 5 bases and J by 0 bases, leaving 15 bases between them. CDR1 and CDR2 from the germline V gene are SNHLY and FYNNEI. This CDR3 reads CASSSSALHSTDTQYF. DNA for the CDR3: TGTGCCAGCAGTTCCTCCGCGCTTCATAGCACAGATACGCAGTATTTT.

The chain has TRBV20-1 and TRBJ1-1; 9 nucleotides align to TRBD1. V gave up 6 bases and J gave up 5 bases; unmatched junction bases: 10. The length of the CDR3 is 14 residues. Germline V gives CDR1 DFQATT, CDR2 SNEGSKA (reference sequence). Here the CDR3 reads CSAPRQGGSTEAFF. The CDR3 region has the DNA TGCAGTGCCCCCAGACAGGGGGGTAGTACTGAAGCTTTCTTT.

V gene TRBV7-9 combines with J gene TRBJ2-1; possible D gene TRBD1, 6 bases. V was clipped by 3 bases and J by 4 bases, with 10 bases between them. CDR3 length: 14 residues. The V gene's germline CDR1 is SEHNR and CDR2 FQNEAQ (reference sequence). CDR3 loop: CASSFPDRYNEQFF. For the CDR3, the DNA is TGTGCCAGCAGCTTTCCGGACAGATACAATGAGCAGTTCTTC.

This clonotype was counted once. The rearrangement uses TRBV4-1 and TRBJ1-2; D not resolved. Germline V gene data show CDR1 as MGHRA and CDR2 as YSYEKL. V was trimmed by 4 bases and J by 5 bases, leaving 17 bases between them. The CDR3 totals 15 residues. The CDR3 DNA follows: TGCGCCAGCAGCCTAGAAGGAGTTCTCGCGTATGGCTACACCTTC. Residues: CASSLEGVLAYGYTF.